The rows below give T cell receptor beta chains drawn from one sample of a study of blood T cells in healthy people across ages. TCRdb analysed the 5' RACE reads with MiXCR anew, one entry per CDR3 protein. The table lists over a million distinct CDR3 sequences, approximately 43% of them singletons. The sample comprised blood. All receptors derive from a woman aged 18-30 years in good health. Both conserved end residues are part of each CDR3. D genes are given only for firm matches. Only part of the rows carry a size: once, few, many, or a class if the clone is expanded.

cdr3_aa: CASSVGAGGAYTEAFF; cdr3_nt: TGTGCCAGCAGCGTAGGTGCAGGGGGCGCGTACACTGAAGCTTTCTTT; j_call: TRBJ1-1; v_call: TRBV9; d_call: TRBD1; cdr3_length: 16; clone_size: NA
cdr3_aa: CSVESSSAGSYNEQYF; cdr3_nt: TGCAGCGTTGAAAGTTCTTCTGCTGGGTCCTACAATGAGCAGTACTTC; j_call: TRBJ2-5; v_call: TRBV29-1; d_call: NA; cdr3_length: 16; clone_size: few
cdr3_aa: CSVYSGSSTDTQYF; cdr3_nt: TGCAGCGTCTATAGCGGGTCCAGCACAGATACGCAGTATTTT; j_call: TRBJ2-3; v_call: TRBV29-1; d_call: TRBD2; cdr3_length: 14; clone_size: few
cdr3_aa: CASRGTLHGYTF; cdr3_nt: TGTGCCAGCAGGGGGACTTTACATGGCTACACCTTC; j_call: TRBJ1-2; v_call: TRBV27; d_call: NA; cdr3_length: 12; clone_size: few
cdr3_aa: CASSQFPPGQTVAEAFF; cdr3_nt: TGCGCCAGCAGCCAATTTCCACCGGGACAGACTGTCGCTGAAGCTTTCTTT; j_call: TRBJ1-1; v_call: TRBV4-3; d_call: TRBD1; cdr3_length: 17; clone_size: few
cdr3_aa: CSVPGPRDGYTF; cdr3_nt: TGCAGCGTTCCAGGGCCTAGGGATGGCTACACCTTC; j_call: TRBJ1-2; v_call: TRBV29-1; d_call: NA; cdr3_length: 12; clone_size: NA
cdr3_aa: CSVRSAGELFF; cdr3_nt: TGCAGCGTTCGCAGCGCCGGGGAGCTGTTTTTT; j_call: TRBJ2-2; v_call: TRBV29-1; d_call: NA; cdr3_length: 11; clone_size: once
cdr3_aa: CASSDDRYYGFTF; cdr3_nt: TGCGCCAGCAGTGACGACAGATACTATGGCTTCACCTTC; j_call: TRBJ1-2; v_call: TRBV10-1; d_call: NA; cdr3_length: 13; clone_size: NA
cdr3_aa: CASSPIRIVETQYF; cdr3_nt: TGTGCCAGCAGCCCAATCCGGATCGTGGAGACCCAGTACTTC; j_call: TRBJ2-5; v_call: TRBV3-1; d_call: NA; cdr3_length: 14; clone_size: NA
cdr3_aa: CASSPGTASEQYF; cdr3_nt: TGTGCCAGCAGTCCCGGGACCGCTAGCGAGCAGTACTTC; j_call: TRBJ2-7; v_call: TRBV27; d_call: NA; cdr3_length: 13; clone_size: NA
cdr3_aa: CASSLVPGASYNEQYF; cdr3_nt: TGTGCCAGCAGCTTAGTTCCCGGAGCCTCCTACAATGAGCAGTACTTC; j_call: TRBJ2-7; v_call: TRBV7-9; d_call: NA; cdr3_length: 16; clone_size: NA
cdr3_aa: CASRGLAGLNEQFF; cdr3_nt: TGTGCCAGCAGGGGACTAGCGGGGCTCAATGAGCAGTTCTTC; j_call: TRBJ2-1; v_call: TRBV12-3/TRBV12-4; d_call: TRBD2; cdr3_length: 14; clone_size: many
cdr3_aa: CASSWRQGKGFSGANVLTF; cdr3_nt: TGTGCCAGCAGTTGGAGACAGGGGAAAGGATTCTCTGGGGCCAACGTCCTGACTTTC; j_call: TRBJ2-6; v_call: TRBV12-3/TRBV12-4; d_call: TRBD1; cdr3_length: 19; clone_size: few
cdr3_aa: CASTFRGTGELFF; cdr3_nt: TGCGCCAGCACCTTCCGGGGGACCGGGGAGCTGTTTTTT; j_call: TRBJ2-2; v_call: TRBV5-1; d_call: NA; cdr3_length: 13; clone_size: few
cdr3_aa: CSAPPGLAFYEQFF; cdr3_nt: TGCAGTGCCCCGCCGGGACTAGCATTTTATGAGCAGTTCTTC; j_call: TRBJ2-1; v_call: TRBV20-1; d_call: TRBD2; cdr3_length: 14; clone_size: few
cdr3_aa: CATSYYNEQFF; cdr3_nt: TGTGCCACCAGTTATTACAATGAGCAGTTCTTC; j_call: TRBJ2-1; v_call: TRBV15; d_call: NA; cdr3_length: 11; clone_size: NA
cdr3_aa: CSARGTDPTDTQYF; cdr3_nt: TGCAGTGCTAGAGGGACGGATCCTACAGATACGCAGTATTTT; j_call: TRBJ2-3; v_call: TRBV20-1; d_call: NA; cdr3_length: 14; clone_size: few
cdr3_aa: CASGRKTGFHEQYF; cdr3_nt: TGTGCCAGCGGTCGAAAGACAGGGTTCCACGAGCAGTACTTC; j_call: TRBJ2-7; v_call: TRBV6-5; d_call: TRBD1; cdr3_length: 14; clone_size: NA
cdr3_aa: CASSLNSLDTQYF; cdr3_nt: TGTGCCAGCAGCTTAAATAGCTTAGATACGCAGTATTTT; j_call: TRBJ2-3; v_call: TRBV7-3; d_call: NA; cdr3_length: 13; clone_size: NA
cdr3_aa: CASSPMTGISYNEQFF; cdr3_nt: TGTGCCAGCAGTCCTATGACAGGGATCTCCTACAATGAGCAGTTCTTC; j_call: TRBJ2-1; v_call: TRBV27; d_call: TRBD1; cdr3_length: 16; clone_size: many
cdr3_aa: CASSEGLQVETQYF; cdr3_nt: TGTGCCAGCAGCGAAGGTCTCCAGGTTGAGACCCAGTACTTC; j_call: TRBJ2-5; v_call: TRBV11-2; d_call: NA; cdr3_length: 14; clone_size: NA
cdr3_aa: CSARWTVQETQYF; cdr3_nt: TGCAGTGCTCGGTGGACAGTCCAAGAGACCCAGTACTTC; j_call: TRBJ2-5; v_call: TRBV20-1; d_call: NA; cdr3_length: 13; clone_size: NA
cdr3_aa: CSGLLDTQYF; cdr3_nt: TGCAGCGGGCTTTTAGATACGCAGTATTTT; j_call: TRBJ2-3; v_call: TRBV29-1; d_call: NA; cdr3_length: 10; clone_size: NA
cdr3_aa: CASSVVDTEAFF; cdr3_nt: TGTGCCAGCAGCGTGGTGGACACTGAAGCTTTCTTT; j_call: TRBJ1-1; v_call: TRBV6-1; d_call: NA; cdr3_length: 12; clone_size: NA
cdr3_aa: CASSFVQDQGNEQFF; cdr3_nt: TGCGCCAGCAGCTTTGTTCAAGACCAAGGCAATGAGCAGTTCTTC; j_call: TRBJ2-1; v_call: TRBV5-1; d_call: NA; cdr3_length: 15; clone_size: NA
cdr3_aa: CATSLKRTVEQFF; cdr3_nt: TGTGCCACCAGCCTGAAAAGGACCGTCGAGCAGTTCTTC; j_call: TRBJ2-1; v_call: TRBV15; d_call: NA; cdr3_length: 13; clone_size: NA
cdr3_aa: CASSTPGLAGYNEQFF; cdr3_nt: TGTGCCAGCAGTACCCCCGGCCTAGCGGGGTACAATGAGCAGTTCTTC; j_call: TRBJ2-1; v_call: TRBV12-3/TRBV12-4; d_call: TRBD2; cdr3_length: 16; clone_size: few
cdr3_aa: CASNRNLAGEQYF; cdr3_nt: TGTGCCTCTAACCGAAACCTCGCGGGGGAGCAGTACTTC; j_call: TRBJ2-5; v_call: TRBV11-2; d_call: TRBD2; cdr3_length: 13; clone_size: NA
cdr3_aa: CASRRLSGGNYNEQFF; cdr3_nt: TGTGCCAGCAGAAGACTATCGGGAGGTAATTACAATGAGCAGTTCTTC; j_call: TRBJ2-1; v_call: TRBV12-3/TRBV12-4; d_call: TRBD2; cdr3_length: 16; clone_size: NA
cdr3_aa: CASSTTTGLSYNEQFF; cdr3_nt: TGTGCAAGCTCAACCACGACAGGACTCTCCTACAATGAGCAGTTCTTC; j_call: TRBJ2-1; v_call: TRBV18; d_call: NA; cdr3_length: 16; clone_size: NA
cdr3_aa: CACQRTDTQYF; cdr3_nt: TGTGCCTGTCAACGCACAGATACGCAGTATTTT; j_call: TRBJ2-3; v_call: TRBV11-2; d_call: NA; cdr3_length: 11; clone_size: NA
cdr3_aa: CASSTANYEQYF; cdr3_nt: TGTGCCAGCAGTACGGCGAATTACGAGCAGTACTTC; j_call: TRBJ2-7; v_call: TRBV12-3/TRBV12-4; d_call: NA; cdr3_length: 12; clone_size: NA
cdr3_aa: CASSSPFGEGLGDGYTF; cdr3_nt: TGTGCCAGCAGTTCCCCATTCGGCGAGGGGCTCGGCGATGGCTACACCTTC; j_call: TRBJ1-2; v_call: TRBV12-3/TRBV12-4; d_call: NA; cdr3_length: 17; clone_size: NA
cdr3_aa: CSASRGRVGNEQFF; cdr3_nt: TGCAGTGCTAGTCGCGGGAGAGTCGGCAATGAGCAGTTCTTC; j_call: TRBJ2-1; v_call: TRBV20-1; d_call: TRBD2; cdr3_length: 14; clone_size: few
cdr3_aa: CSANGQGASYEQYF; cdr3_nt: TGCAGTGCTAACGGACAGGGGGCCTCCTACGAGCAGTACTTC; j_call: TRBJ2-7; v_call: TRBV20-1; d_call: TRBD1; cdr3_length: 14; clone_size: NA
cdr3_aa: CASNGNTGELFF; cdr3_nt: TGTGCCAGCAACGGGAACACCGGGGAGCTGTTTTTT; j_call: TRBJ2-2; v_call: TRBV27; d_call: NA; cdr3_length: 12; clone_size: few
cdr3_aa: CASSLSIASATQYF; cdr3_nt: TGTGCCAGCAGTTTATCGATAGCGTCAGCGACCCAGTACTTC; j_call: TRBJ2-5; v_call: TRBV27; d_call: NA; cdr3_length: 14; clone_size: NA
cdr3_aa: CASRIRSGGAYLPEQFF; cdr3_nt: TGCGCCAGCAGAATTAGAAGCGGGGGGGCCTATCTCCCTGAGCAGTTCTTC; j_call: TRBJ2-1; v_call: TRBV5-1; d_call: TRBD2; cdr3_length: 17; clone_size: NA
cdr3_aa: CATLDWDNSGANVLTF; cdr3_nt: TGTGCCACCCTTGATTGGGATAACTCTGGGGCCAACGTCCTGACTTTC; j_call: TRBJ2-6; v_call: TRBV19; d_call: NA; cdr3_length: 16; clone_size: NA
cdr3_aa: CSVARNYGYTF; cdr3_nt: TGCAGCGTTGCCAGGAACTATGGCTACACCTTC; j_call: TRBJ1-2; v_call: TRBV29-1; d_call: NA; cdr3_length: 11; clone_size: few
cdr3_aa: CASSIFGHGEYF; cdr3_nt: TGTGCCAGCAGTATTTTCGGCCACGGGGAGTATTTT; j_call: TRBJ2-3; v_call: TRBV12-3/TRBV12-4; d_call: NA; cdr3_length: 12; clone_size: few
cdr3_aa: CASSKVGRLGLGGYEQYF; cdr3_nt: TGTGCCAGCAGCAAAGTTGGCCGACTGGGACTAGGGGGATACGAGCAGTACTTC; j_call: TRBJ2-7; v_call: TRBV21-1; d_call: NA; cdr3_length: 18; clone_size: NA
cdr3_aa: CASLEGGSYSPLHF; cdr3_nt: TGTGCCAGCCTGGAGGGGGGCAGCTATTCACCCCTCCACTTT; j_call: TRBJ1-6; v_call: TRBV12-3/TRBV12-4; d_call: NA; cdr3_length: 14; clone_size: NA
cdr3_aa: CALAKGRDIAYNEQFF; cdr3_nt: TGTGCCTTGGCCAAGGGGAGGGATATAGCCTACAATGAGCAGTTCTTC; j_call: TRBJ2-1; v_call: TRBV7-7; d_call: TRBD2; cdr3_length: 16; clone_size: NA
cdr3_aa: CASSLTTGGPDTQYF; cdr3_nt: TGTGCCAGCAGCTTAACTACGGGAGGGCCAGATACGCAGTATTTT; j_call: TRBJ2-3; v_call: TRBV11-2; d_call: TRBD2; cdr3_length: 15; clone_size: NA
cdr3_aa: CSARQGRYEQYF; cdr3_nt: TGCAGTGCTAGACAGGGGCGGTACGAGCAGTACTTC; j_call: TRBJ2-7; v_call: TRBV20-1; d_call: NA; cdr3_length: 12; clone_size: few
cdr3_aa: CASRQAANTGELFF; cdr3_nt: TGTGCCAGCAGACAGGCCGCGAACACCGGGGAGCTGTTTTTT; j_call: TRBJ2-2; v_call: TRBV6-4; d_call: NA; cdr3_length: 14; clone_size: few
cdr3_aa: CASSPSGGASVKIDTQYF; cdr3_nt: TGTGCCAGCAGCCCCAGCGGGGGGGCAAGTGTGAAGATAGATACGCAGTATTTT; j_call: TRBJ2-3; v_call: TRBV7-2; d_call: TRBD2; cdr3_length: 18; clone_size: NA